This T cell receptor (beta chain) emerged from a study of shared T cell receptors in the human thymus. Repertoires were generated with immunoSEQ multiplex PCR, while TCRdb's copy carries only in-frame clones and drops some. The data hold hundreds of thousands of clones, with about 90% observed a single time. V gave up 3 bases and J gave up 1 base, with 12 bases separating them. The CDR3 length is 15 residues. Germline V lookup: CDR1 MNHNS, CDR2 SASEGT. A further study also used this sample, focusing on human thymus T cells. As that report states: Resections obtained during corrective heart surgery supplied the thymus tissue. Across thymic and blood repertoires, the usage of V and J genes appeared to be biased.

Sequenced: thymocytes. The V call is TRBV6-1, the J call TRBJ1-1, with D maybe TRBD1 (5 bases). This TCR was recovered from a boy in the first two years of life with a congenital heart defect. CDR3 sequence reads: CASSDPTATNTEAFF. CDR3 sequence (DNA): TGTGCCAGCAGTGATCCGACAGCTACGAACACTGAAGCTTTCTTT.